The 28 T cell receptor beta chains below come from one sample, sequenced in a study of CD8 T cells in ankylosing spondylitis (dated 2017 in TCRdb). The paper as a whole reports these results and caveats: A TCR beta motif of several highly homologous amino acid variants appeared characteristic of blood from ankylosing spondylitis patients.

Library creation used 5' RACE. TCRdb lists the instrument as Illumina HiSeq 2500. The raw public reads went through TCRdb reprocessing: fastp at Q25, MiXCR clone calling, in-frame beta chains kept. Entries are consolidated by CDR3 protein sequence, retaining the most common genes and DNA. Present in this sample are hundreds of thousands of distinct CDR3 sequences, about 12% of which were seen just once. 6.8% of the sample is taken by the ten largest. Antigens for these TCRs are unknown. The sample consisted of blood, either unsorted or a sorted T cell fraction (not recorded which). These TCRs come from a male donor with ankylosing spondylitis.

CDR3 loop: CATSRVQGSYNEQFF. The CDR3 nucleotides read TGTGCCACCAGCAGAGTACAGGGATCATACAATGAGCAGTTCTTC. This chain joins TRBV15 and TRBJ2-1, with D perhaps TRBD1 (6 bases). The CDR3 runs to 15 residues. The V gene's germline CDR1 is LNHNV and CDR2 YYDKDF (reference sequence). Trimming stripped 1 base from V and 4 bases from J, with 11 bases between.

J is TRBJ2-2 and V is TRBV20-1, with TRBD1 matching 8 bases. The V gene end was trimmed by 3 bases and the J gene end by 5 bases; junction bases not matched to a gene: 14. Germline CDR1 reads DFQATT; CDR2 reads SNEGSKA (reference sequence). The CDR3 covers 17 residues. As DNA, the CDR3 is TGCAGTGCTAGGGTACCTGGACAGGGCGGCAGGACCGGGGAGCTGTTTTTT. Translation gives CSARVPGQGGRTGELFF.

This clonotype appeared a single time. A much larger clone differs from this one at a single base, so this may be a read error. The chain employs TRBV5-1 and TRBJ2-2; no definite D call. Between the trimmed V and J ends, which lost 0 bases and 3 bases, there was a span of 3 bases. The CDR3 has 13 amino acids. Germline V lookup: CDR1 SGHRS, CDR2 YFSETQ. The CDR3 protein is CASSLVDTGELFF. In DNA form, the CDR3 reads TGCGCCAGCAGCTTGGTGGACACCGGGGAGCTGTTTTTT.

In this sample, this clonotype turned up a few times. The chain recombines TRBV30 with TRBJ2-4; tentatively, D is TRBD1 (6 bases). Germline V gene lookup returns CDR1 GTSNPN and CDR2 SVGIG (reference sequence). Trimming removed 5 bases at V and 5 bases at J, with 10 bases between. The CDR3 is made up of 12 amino acids. CDR3: CAWDRNQNIQYF. The CDR3 nucleotides are TGTGCCTGGGACAGGAACCAAAACATTCAGTACTTC.

CDR3 nucleotides: TGCAGTGCGCCGATTGGGGGGCCTGAAGCTTTCTTT. It encodes CSAPIGGPEAFF. J is TRBJ1-1 and V is TRBV20-1; D is possibly TRBD1 (6 bases). Germline values: CDR1 DFQATT, CDR2 SNEGSKA (reference sequence). This CDR3 has 12 residues. V was clipped by 6 bases and J by 6 bases, with 14 bases between them.

This clonotype was observed many times. The chain has TRBV29-1 and TRBJ2-7; D is unclear. Per the germline V gene, CDR1 is SQVTM and CDR2 is ANQGSEA. The CDR3 length is 13 residues. V lost 6 bases and J 6 bases, leaving 18 bases between the germline ends. The DNA of the CDR3 is TGCAGCGTCGACACCCCCGGGCTACGCGAGCAGTACTTC. This gives the protein CSVDTPGLREQYF.

This clonotype came up a few times. The chain uses TRBV5-1 and TRBJ2-3; TRBD2 matches 13 bases. Trimming took 2 bases from V and 3 from J; bases not matched to a gene: 6. Per germline, CDR1 SGHRS and CDR2 YFSETQ. The CDR3 loop spans 17 amino acids. CDR3: CASSFRTSGRETDTQYF. The DNA for the CDR3 is TGCGCCAGCAGCTTCAGGACTAGCGGGAGAGAGACAGATACGCAGTATTTT.

This clonotype was observed many times. The genes are TRBV20-1 and TRBJ2-1; 8 bases are shared with TRBD2. The CDR3 contains 15 residues. Trimming removed 5 bases from V and 5 bases from J; junction bases left unmatched: 11. In germline, CDR1 is DFQATT, CDR2 SNEGSKA (reference sequence). The CDR3 here is CSALRGLAGNNEQFF. CDR3 nucleotides: TGCAGTGCTCTCAGAGGGCTAGCGGGCAACAATGAGCAGTTCTTC.

A word on this clonotype: Just one base apart from a much larger clone, this may be a read error. The J gene is TRBJ1-1, the V gene TRBV5-1, with TRBD1 identical over 7 bases. This CDR3 contains 13 residues. CDR1 and CDR2 from the germline V gene are SGHRS and YFSETQ. CDR3 residues: CASSLEGATEAYF. The CDR3 DNA is TGCGCCAGCAGCTTGGAGGGGGCAACTGAAGCTTACTTT.

The chain combines TRBV20-1 with TRBJ2-3; D uncertain. CDR1 and CDR2 from the germline V gene are DFQATT and SNEGSKA (reference sequence). The CDR3 covers 15 residues. The V and J ends lost 0 bases and 2 bases respectively, with 12 bases between them. DNA for the CDR3: TGCAGTGCTAGAGATTCAGACATCTACACAGATACGCAGTATTTT. Its translation: CSARDSDIYTDTQYF.

V gene TRBV5-1 combines with J gene TRBJ1-1; D possibly corresponds to TRBD1 (5 bases). V lost 3 bases, J lost 4 bases, and 10 bases lay in between. The germline V gene has CDR1 SGHRS and CDR2 YFSETQ. This CDR3 comprises 13 residues. CDR3 amino acids: CASSSGRGTEAFF. The CDR3 region has the DNA TGCGCCAGCAGCTCAGGGCGCGGCACTGAAGCTTTCTTT.

The chain carries TRBV7-6 and TRBJ2-1, with D hard to call. This CDR3 contains 14 residues. CDR1 and CDR2 from the germline V gene are SGHVS and FNYEAQ. Trimming removed 5 bases at V and 4 bases at J, with 12 bases between. Here the CDR3 reads CASSPNMGYNEQFF. CDR3 nucleotide sequence: TGTGCCAGCAGCCCAAATATGGGATACAATGAGCAGTTCTTC.

In its sample, this clonotype was seen a few times. The V gene is TRBV5-1, the J gene TRBJ2-3; a possible D gene is TRBD1 (6 bases). V dropped 2 bases and J dropped 2 bases, with 12 bases sitting between them. The CDR3 extends over 15 amino acids. Germline assignment: CDR1 SGHRS and CDR2 YFSETQ. DNA for the CDR3: TGCGCCAGCAGCTTTACCGGGACAACCACAGATACGCAGTATTTT. It yields the protein CASSFTGTTTDTQYF.

This clonotype was detected ten times or more. This chain connects TRBV20-1 to TRBJ2-1, with TRBD2 matching over 8 bases. Germline V CDR1 and CDR2: DFQATT, SNEGSKA (reference sequence). The CDR3 is 14 residues long. V dropped 4 bases and J dropped 6; count of bases not matched to a gene: 8. CDR3 DNA sequence: TGCAGTGCTACCGAGGGAGCGGGAGCCAATGAGCAGTTCTTC. Its translation: CSATEGAGANEQFF.

The chain recombines TRBV25-1 with TRBJ2-6; D ambiguous. CDR1 and CDR2 from the germline V gene are MGHDK and SYGVNS. This CDR3 has 16 amino acids. V was shortened by 4 bases and J by 0 bases, with 10 bases between the two germline ends. DNA of the CDR3: TGTGCCAGCAGTGGGAGCAGGAGCTCTGGGGCCAACGTCCTGACTTTC. Its translation: CASSGSRSSGANVLTF.

This clonotype was counted only a few times. The rearrangement uses TRBV12-3 or TRBV12-4 and TRBJ1-5, with 7 bases fitting TRBD1. Losses at the gene ends were 5 bases for V and 11 bases for J; bases not matched to a gene: 12. This CDR3 is built from 14 residues. The CDR3 sequence: CASSLTGSPGAQHF. CDR3 coding DNA: TGTGCCAGCAGTCTGACAGGGTCACCTGGGGCCCAGCATTTT.

The chain uses TRBV24-1 and TRBJ2-1, with 12 nucleotides matching TRBD2. V gave up 1 base and J gave up 5 bases; unmatched junction bases: 5. Germline CDR1 is KGHDR and CDR2 is SFDVKD. This CDR3 has 17 amino acids. The CDR3 region has the DNA TGTGCCACCAGTGATTTAGGAACTAGCGGGAGGAACAATGAGCAGTTCTTC. It is translated as CATSDLGTSGRNNEQFF.

The rearrangement joins TRBV30 to TRBJ2-3, with D possibly TRBD2 on 5 matching bases. The germline V and J ends were trimmed by 4 bases and 0 bases, with 8 bases remaining between them. This CDR3 is built from 13 residues. CDR1 is GTSNPN and CDR2 is SVGIG in the germline V gene (reference sequence). The CDR3: CAWTGGSTDTQYF. CDR3 DNA: TGTGCCTGGACTGGCGGGAGCACAGATACGCAGTATTTT.

This clonotype was observed a handful of times. This chain uses TRBV7-9 with TRBJ1-1; no reliable D call. V was clipped by 0 bases and J by 7 bases, with 15 bases between them. CDR1 and CDR2 from the germline V gene are SEHNR and FQNEAQ (reference sequence). The CDR3 is 15 residues long. CDR3 DNA: TGTGCCAGCAGCTTAGCCTTAGAGGCGAGCGTTGAAGCTTTCTTT. Translation gives CASSLALEASVEAFF.

This clonotype has just a few counts. The chain is built from TRBV20-1 and TRBJ1-5; no reliable D call. Trimming left V 7 bases short and J 1 base short, with 8 bases between. Per the germline V gene, CDR1 is DFQATT and CDR2 is SNEGSKA (reference sequence). The CDR3 has 12 amino acids. The CDR3 loop reads CSVSVSNQPQHF. Written as DNA, the CDR3 is TGCAGTGTGTCAGTCAGCAATCAGCCCCAGCATTTT.

V usage is TRBV20-1 and J usage is TRBJ2-3; 8 bases match TRBD1. V dropped 4 bases and J dropped 1; count of bases not matched to a gene: 13. The CDR3 is 17 residues long. Germline loops: CDR1 DFQATT, CDR2 SNEGSKA (reference sequence). CDR3 coding DNA: TGCAGTGCTACCCAATTGGCAGGGGGCGGGGGCACAGATACGCAGTATTTT. Encoded protein: CSATQLAGGGGTDTQYF.

The table lists this clonotype with many counts. In nucleotides, the CDR3 is TGTGCCAGCAGCTTACGAGTGACTGAAGCTTTCTTT. Translated: CASSLRVTEAFF. The rearrangement uses TRBV7-2 and TRBJ1-1; no reliable D call. The CDR3 is 12 amino acids. The V and J ends lost 2 bases and 5 bases respectively, with 6 bases between them. CDR1 is SGHTA and CDR2 is FQGNSA in the germline V gene.

The sample holds many counts of this clonotype. V usage is TRBV3-1 and J usage is TRBJ1-1; no clear D gene. CDR3 length: 16 amino acids. V was trimmed by 5 bases and J by 0 bases, leaving 16 bases between them. Germline CDR1 reads LGHDT; CDR2 reads YNNKEL (reference sequence). The CDR3 reads CASSSDEDSVNTEAFF. CDR3 in DNA: TGTGCCAGCAGCTCAGACGAGGATAGTGTGAACACTGAAGCTTTCTTT.

This clonotype has only a few counts. The rearrangement joins TRBV5-5 to TRBJ2-1, with 11 bases fitting TRBD2. This CDR3 is built from 15 residues. V gave up 2 bases and J gave up 12 bases; unmatched junction bases: 10. The germline V gene encodes CDR1 SGHKS and CDR2 YYEKEE (reference sequence). The CDR3 spells CASSLLAGGLRGQFF. The CDR3 DNA sequence: TGTGCCAGCAGCTTATTAGCGGGGGGGCTTCGGGGGCAGTTCTTC.

This clonotype was seen more than once but under ten times. This chain connects TRBV20-1 to TRBJ2-2, with 10 positions matching TRBD2. The CDR3 contains 15 residues. Germline V gene sequence: CDR1 DFQATT, CDR2 SNEGSKA (reference sequence). The J segment lost 6 bases and the V segment lost 6 bases, leaving 10 bases of the junction unmatched. The CDR3 loop reads CSALPGSGRAGELFF. CDR3 DNA sequence: TGCAGTGCCCTACCGGGGAGCGGGAGGGCCGGGGAGCTGTTTTTT.

In this sample, this clonotype turned up many times. The chain couples TRBV18 to TRBJ2-3; D remains ambiguous. The germline CDR1 and CDR2 sequences are KGHSH and LQKENI. V lost 0 bases, J lost 5 bases, and 6 bases lay in between. The CDR3 runs to 13 residues. The CDR3 is CASSPPGLDTQYF. The CDR3, as DNA: TGTGCCAGCTCACCACCAGGGTTAGATACGCAGTATTTT.

This chain joins TRBV2 and TRBJ2-7; D is ambiguous. The CDR3 covers 12 residues. CDR1 and CDR2 (germline): SNHLY, FYNNEI. V shed 2 bases and J shed 9 bases, with 11 bases lying between them. This chain's CDR3 is CASSEIRFVQYV. The CDR3 nucleotides read TGTGCCAGCAGTGAAATTCGGTTTGTGCAGTACGTC.

This clonotype was counted only a few times. This chain connects TRBV12-3 or TRBV12-4 to TRBJ1-1; D is unclear. This CDR3 comprises 14 residues. V lost 7 bases and J 13 bases, leaving 25 bases between the germline ends. CDR3 amino acids: CASTPMYRVSQSFF. The CDR3 coding sequence is TGTGCCAGCACCCCCATGTATCGGGTTTCTCAAAGTTTCTTT.